The entry below describes one TCR beta chain. The specificity of this receptor is unknown. Per-nucleotide qualities are absent, and no much larger clonotype sits a single base away. Its CDR3 holds 12 amino acids, cysteine through phenylalanine. The only DNA kept is the CDR3, 36 bases in frame from the first base. CDR1 and CDR2 are read off the germline V gene as SGHDT and YYEEEE. V and J lose 3 bases and 9 bases, and a span of 11 bases separates them. TCRbeta CDR3 regions were amplified from genomic DNA by means of the immunoSEQ Assay, a bias-controlled multiplex PCR. Regarding the original processing steps: Nucleated cell counts per sample were estimated from amplification of reference gene primers within the assay. To quantify the absolute abundance of each unique TCRbeta CDR3 rearrangement, sequence reads were collapsed and filtered. Productive Simpson clonality was computed per sample as the square root of Simpson's diversity index over productive rearrangements. TCRdb re-hosts the immuneACCESS table, in-frame sequences only. Its copies lack some clones; in the studies checked, an unresolved V gene accounts for under half of them, and the cause for the rest is not known. That table supplies the V and J calls and clone size; D and trimming were determined from the DNA. Present in this sample are more than 150,000 clones, roughly 80% of which were seen just once. The ten largest clones add up to more than 10% of the sample.

This entry is derived from a study of blood T cell repertoires in COVID-19 (dated by TCRdb to the early 2020s). The study in broad terms: The collaborator samples originated in the United States, Italy and Spain and spanned the acute and convalescent phases of COVID-19. The material from the prospective study consisted of cDNA or gDNA derived from T cells, B-cell-depleted T cells, or PBMCs. Deeply sampled blood TCRbeta repertoires from subjects exposed to, actively infected with, or recovered from COVID-19 were included in the dataset. The repertoires were released in a freely available public database intended as a resource for research on the immune response to SARS-CoV-2. Samples were obtained from the ongoing ImmuneRACE study (first 160 participants) and from about 1,300 subjects provided by 6 global collaborators. Nearly every sample came with metadata listing a de-identified subject ID, COVID-19 status, age in years and sex. HLA class I and class II types, where available, came from metadata supplied by the sample provider rather than from assay-based typing.

The paper as a whole reports these results and caveats: How much clinical and demographic metadata was included differed by source and by participant, and the metadata was provided uncurated.

In Seattle, one collaborating source enrolled patients while the infection was active and tracked those patients longitudinally over the course of disease. Collaborating institutions collected whole blood in K2EDTA tubes following their own protocols. For TCRbeta analysis, collaborator samples were shipped as frozen whole blood, as isolated PBMCs, or as DNA extracted from either sample type. Sequences were obtained from peripheral blood. The rearranged segments are TRBV5-6 and TRBJ2-3, with no D gene named confidently. This sequence was found in a woman older than 75 with COVID-19, enrolled during active disease. Here is the DNA: TGTGCCAGCAGCTCTCGCGGTCAGACGCAGTATTTT. The resulting protein is CASSSRGQTQYF.